The sequence of this T cell receptor beta chain was determined in a study of blood T cells in healthy people across ages (dated by TCRdb to the mid-2010s). At the level of the whole study: In model experiments, template switching captured about one uniquely barcoded TCR beta cDNA molecule for every two T cells. Donors were grouped into four age groups: young (average approximately 15 years), middle-aged (39), aged (around 62) and long-lived (about 82). For two donors (one aged 18 to 30 and one aged 80 or older), the study analyzed two additional independent replicas of 1 million unique cDNA reads from the same blood draw. To avoid experimental bias, donors of different ages were distributed randomly across sequencing lanes. The study measured age-related changes in TCR beta repertoire diversity using deep sequencing normalized with unique cDNA molecular identifiers. What the work shows at the level of the full study, not this receptor alone: The percentage of naive T cells measured by flow cytometry correlated strongly with observed TCR beta diversity. Observed TCR beta diversity per million T cells fell roughly linearly with age, and a significant reduction was already apparent by age roughly 40. Because the CMV infection status of the donors was unknown, age-related changes in expanded clonotypes may potentially have been confounded. Estimates of total diversity based on one million sequenced T cells were considered lower bounds and underestimates. Compared with the aged group, the long-lived group had more naive CD4+ T cells, fewer expanded clones and increased TCR diversity, suggesting age selection. Because profiling used bulk unsorted PBMCs, naive and antigen-experienced compartments could not be compared conclusively.

In its sample, this clonotype was seen a few times. Its antigen specificity is not known. No much larger clone is present one base from it, and per-base qualities are unavailable. Donors were 30 to 45 systemically healthy Caucasian individuals from Russia aged roughly 6 to 90 years. Each donor gave about 9.7 milliliters of peripheral blood, drawn into EDTA-treated Vacutainer tubes. Ficoll-Paque density-gradient centrifugation was used to isolate PBMCs, with at least 7 million per sample. Total RNA, at least 5 micrograms per sample, was extracted from PBMCs with Trizol reagent. For every donor, an aliquot of PBMCs went through flow cytometry to measure the percentages of naive CD45RAhigh/CD27high T cells. Inclusive of the bounding cysteine and phenylalanine, the CDR3 is 14 residues long. Only the CDR3 part of the read is kept: 42 bases, read in frame from the first base. The germline V gene (reference sequence) gives CDR1 as MNHNY and CDR2 as SVGAGI.

Library prep was done by 5' RACE. Sequencing used an Illumina HiSeq 2500. The second PCR ran for roughly 7 to 11 cycles and used a J-beta primer mix along with a sample-barcoded 5' primer. A unique molecular identifier was introduced onto each TCR beta cDNA molecule by a template-switch 5' adaptor carrying 12 random nucleotides. Each sample yielded at least 3 million CDR3-containing paired-end reads. The Mint cDNA synthesis kit, primed by a TRBC-specific oligonucleotide, was used to synthesize first-strand cDNA from all RNA. Following uracil-DNA glycosylase treatment, all cDNA underwent a first 18-cycle PCR with the universal primers M1SS and BC2_uni_R. In the source study's methods: Each sample was normalized by randomly selecting 1 million high-quality reads, each carrying a distinct molecular identifier. Instead of being binned into consensus sequences, reads that shared molecular identifiers were thrown out. MiTCR, set to a Q25 quality threshold and the strictest error-elimination algorithm, was used for CDR3 identification, clonotype clustering and error correction. A nonparametric unseen species model with Euler transformation was used to estimate a lower bound on total TCR beta diversity. TCRdb redid the processing of the public reads, applying fastp at Q25 and MiXCR, and retained in-frame beta chains. A single entry per CDR3 protein holds the most common genes and DNA from its merged rows. The V and J calls shown here were made by TCRdb, not taken from the authors' results. A total of about a million distinct CDR3 sequences appear in this sample, approximately 50% of them only once. The ten largest clones add up to about 20% of the sample.

Sequencing was done on a sample of blood. The receptor's source is a woman aged 55-69 years in good health. The chain is assembled from TRBV6-6 and TRBJ2-7; a tentative D match to TRBD1 spans 5 bases. The closer fit of TRBJ2-5 to the DNA end suggests the J call may be wrong. The CDR3 here reads CASSPPGRRETQYF. At the DNA level, the sequence is TGTGCCAGCAGTCCGCCAGGGCGTAGAGAGACCCAGTACTTC.